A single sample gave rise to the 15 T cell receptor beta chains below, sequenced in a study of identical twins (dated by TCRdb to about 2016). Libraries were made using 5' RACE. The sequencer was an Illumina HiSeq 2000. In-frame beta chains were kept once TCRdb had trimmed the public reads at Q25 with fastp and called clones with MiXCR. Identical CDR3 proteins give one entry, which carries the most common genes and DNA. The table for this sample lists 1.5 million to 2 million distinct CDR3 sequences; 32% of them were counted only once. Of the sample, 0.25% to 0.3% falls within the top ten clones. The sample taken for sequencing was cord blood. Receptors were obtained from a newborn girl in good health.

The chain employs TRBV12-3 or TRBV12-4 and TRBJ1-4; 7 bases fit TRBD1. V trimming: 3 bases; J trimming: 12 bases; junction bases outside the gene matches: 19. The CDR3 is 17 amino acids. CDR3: CASSLRDSPSPRGELFF. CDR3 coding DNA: TGTGCCAGCAGTTTGAGGGACAGCCCGAGCCCTCGCGGAGAACTGTTTTTT.

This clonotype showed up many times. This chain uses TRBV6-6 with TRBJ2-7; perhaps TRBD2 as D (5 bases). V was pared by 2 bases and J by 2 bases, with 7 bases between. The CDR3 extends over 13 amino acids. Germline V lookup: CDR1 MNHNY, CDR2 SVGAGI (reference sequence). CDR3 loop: CASSYAEAYEQYF. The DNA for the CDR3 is TGTGCCAGCAGTTACGCGGAGGCCTACGAGCAGTACTTC.

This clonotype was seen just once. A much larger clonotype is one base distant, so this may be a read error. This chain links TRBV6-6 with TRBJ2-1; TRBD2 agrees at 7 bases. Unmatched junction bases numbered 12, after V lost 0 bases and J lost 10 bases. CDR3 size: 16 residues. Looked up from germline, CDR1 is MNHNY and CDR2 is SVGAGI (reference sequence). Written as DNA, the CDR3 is TGTGCCAGCAGTTACTCGATCGGGGGGAGCTCCTACGAGCAGTTCTTC. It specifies CASSYSIGGSSYEQFF.

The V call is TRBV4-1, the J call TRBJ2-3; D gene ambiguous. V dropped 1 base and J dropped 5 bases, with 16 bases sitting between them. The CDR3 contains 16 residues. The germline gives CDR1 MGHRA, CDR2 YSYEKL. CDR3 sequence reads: CASSQVALRAVDTQYF. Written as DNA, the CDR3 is TGCGCCAGCAGCCAAGTGGCTCTAAGGGCCGTAGATACGCAGTATTTT.

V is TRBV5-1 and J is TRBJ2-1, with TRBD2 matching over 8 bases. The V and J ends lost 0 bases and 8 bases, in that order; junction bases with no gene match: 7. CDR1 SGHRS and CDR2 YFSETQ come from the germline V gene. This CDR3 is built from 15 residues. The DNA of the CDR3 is TGCGCCAGCAGCTTGGGGACTAGCAGGGTCGATGAGCAGTTCTTC. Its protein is CASSLGTSRVDEQFF.

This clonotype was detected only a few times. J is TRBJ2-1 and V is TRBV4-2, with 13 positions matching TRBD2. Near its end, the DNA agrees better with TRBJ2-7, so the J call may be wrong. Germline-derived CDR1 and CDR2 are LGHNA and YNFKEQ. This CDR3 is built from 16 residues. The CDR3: CASRLAGGPSYNEQYF. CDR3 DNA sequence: TGTGCCAGCAGACTAGCGGGGGGGCCCTCCTACAATGAGCAGTACTTC.

Written as DNA, the CDR3 is TGTGCCTGGCGGAGGGGGAGCGACTATGGCTACACCTTC. Protein sequence: CAWRRGSDYGYTF. The chain employs TRBV30 and TRBJ1-2; D is perhaps TRBD1 (6 bases). The CDR3 sequence is 13 residues long. Per the germline V gene, CDR1 is GTSNPN and CDR2 is SVGIG (reference sequence). The ends were cut back, 5 bases at V and 3 bases at J, with 13 bases in the middle.

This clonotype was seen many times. This CDR3 is CASSLGQFYGYTF. In DNA, the CDR3 is TGTGCCAGCAGCTTAGGACAGTTCTATGGCTACACCTTC. This rearrangement joins TRBV5-6 to TRBJ1-2; possible D gene TRBD1, 6 bases. This CDR3 has 13 residues. V was clipped by 2 bases and J by 4 bases, with 9 bases between them. Germline V lookup: CDR1 SGHDT, CDR2 YYEEEE. The full variable domain, completed using reference TRBV5-6 and TRBJ1-2, is DAGVTQSPTHLIKTRGQQVTLRCSPKSGHDTVSWYQQALGQGPQFIFQYYEEEERQRGNFPDRFSGHQFPNYSSELNVNALLLGDSALYLCASSLGQFYGYTFGSGTRLTVV.

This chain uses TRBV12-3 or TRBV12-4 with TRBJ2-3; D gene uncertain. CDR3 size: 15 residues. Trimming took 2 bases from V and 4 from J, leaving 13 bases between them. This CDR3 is CASSLNPHGADTQYF. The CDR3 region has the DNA TGTGCCAGCAGTTTAAACCCACATGGGGCAGATACGCAGTATTTT.

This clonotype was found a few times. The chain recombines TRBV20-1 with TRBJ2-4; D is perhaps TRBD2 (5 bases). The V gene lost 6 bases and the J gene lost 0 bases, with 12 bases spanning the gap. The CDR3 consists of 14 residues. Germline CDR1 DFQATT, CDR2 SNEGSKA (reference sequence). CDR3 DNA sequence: TGCAGTGCCCCCGACTACTTAGCCAAAAACATTCAGTACTTC. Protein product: CSAPDYLAKNIQYF.

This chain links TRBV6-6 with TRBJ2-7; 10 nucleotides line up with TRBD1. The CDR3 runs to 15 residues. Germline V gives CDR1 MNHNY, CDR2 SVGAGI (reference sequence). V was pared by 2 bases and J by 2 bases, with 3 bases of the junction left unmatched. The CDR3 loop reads CASSYGTGEPYEQYF. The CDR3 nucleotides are TGTGCCAGCAGTTACGGGACAGGGGAGCCCTACGAGCAGTACTTC.

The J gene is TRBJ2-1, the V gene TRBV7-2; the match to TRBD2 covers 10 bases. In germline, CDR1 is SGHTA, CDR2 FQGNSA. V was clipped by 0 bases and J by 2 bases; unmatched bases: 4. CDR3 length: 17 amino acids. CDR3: CASSLAAGTSAYNEQFF. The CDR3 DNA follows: TGTGCCAGCAGCTTAGCAGCCGGGACTAGCGCCTACAATGAGCAGTTCTTC.

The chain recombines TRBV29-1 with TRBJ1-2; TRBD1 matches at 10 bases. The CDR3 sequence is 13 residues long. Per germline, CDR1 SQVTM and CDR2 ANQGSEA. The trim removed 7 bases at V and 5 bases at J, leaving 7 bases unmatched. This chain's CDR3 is CSAGRGQGYGYTF. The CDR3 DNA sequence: TGCAGCGCAGGCAGGGGACAGGGGTATGGCTACACCTTC.

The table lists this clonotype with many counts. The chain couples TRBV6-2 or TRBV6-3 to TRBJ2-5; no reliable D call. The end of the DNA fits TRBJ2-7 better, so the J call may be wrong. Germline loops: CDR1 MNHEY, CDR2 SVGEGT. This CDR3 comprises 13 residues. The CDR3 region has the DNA TGTGCCAGCAGTCCCCTCTTTTACCACGAGCAGTACTTC. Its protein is CASSPLFYHEQYF.

The CDR3 bases are TGTGCCAGCAGCCTGCGGACCCGGTCTAGCCAAAAGATCAATGAGCAGTTCTTC. The encoded protein is CASSLRTRSSQKINEQFF. V and J are TRBV4-2 and TRBJ2-1, with D possibly matching TRBD2 (5 bases). The CDR3 contains 18 residues. CDR1 and CDR2 from the germline V gene are LGHNA and YNFKEQ. V was pared by 4 bases and J by 6 bases, with 25 bases between.